The clone carrying this T cell receptor (beta chain) was seen many times. Its antigen is unknown. TCRdb redid the calling of the 5' RACE reads with MiXCR, one entry per CDR3 protein. The data contain a few hundred thousand distinct CDR3 sequences, over 3.5% of them seen just once; the ten biggest clones take up 20% to 25%. This sample stems from a study of T cells after yellow fever vaccination. The CDR3 spans 13 residues. The V end lost 2 bases, the J end lost 3 bases, and 7 bases lay between the germline ends. Germline V lookup: CDR1 MNHEY, CDR2 SVGAGI. Whole-study findings and limits: On re-exposure, the response was weaker but peaked faster, at day 5 versus 15. CD4 and CD8 compartments shared a small share of clonotypes.

The sample in question was PBMCs, obtained 5 days after the yellow fever booster vaccination. This receptor was identified in a man aged 18 to 29 who received the YFV17D yellow fever vaccine. This chain uses TRBV6-5 with TRBJ1-1, with D possibly TRBD1 on 5 matching bases. CDR3 protein: CASSYRGDTEAFF. The CDR3 nucleotides read TGTGCCAGCAGTTACCGGGGGGACACTGAAGCTTTCTTT.